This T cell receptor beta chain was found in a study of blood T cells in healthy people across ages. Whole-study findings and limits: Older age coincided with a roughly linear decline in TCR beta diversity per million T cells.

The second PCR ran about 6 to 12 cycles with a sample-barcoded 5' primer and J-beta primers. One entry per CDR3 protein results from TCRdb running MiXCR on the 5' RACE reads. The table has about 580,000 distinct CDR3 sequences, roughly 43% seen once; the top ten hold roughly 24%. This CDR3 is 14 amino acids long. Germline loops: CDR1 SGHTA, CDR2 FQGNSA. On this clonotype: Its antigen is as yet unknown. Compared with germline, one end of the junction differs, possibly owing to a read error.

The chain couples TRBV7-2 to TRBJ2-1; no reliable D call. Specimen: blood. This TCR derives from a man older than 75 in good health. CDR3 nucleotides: TGTGCCAGCAGCGCCGATTGGGATGCGGATGAGCGGTTCTTC. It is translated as CASSADWDADERFF.